These T cell receptor beta chains were read from a single sample in a study of T cell changes during pregnancy in multiple sclerosis. The table came from immunoSEQ multiplex PCR; TCRdb's copy has only in-frame clones and leaves some out. This sample has 10,000 to 15,000 clones; almost 90% occur once, and the top ten carry under 15%. The specimen was CD8+ T cells from peripheral blood mononuclear cells, collected after pregnancy. The receptors stem from a female donor in good health, enrolled as a control in a pregnancy study. The CDR3 runs from the conserved cysteine through the conserved F or W. A D gene is named only where the DNA matches it firmly. The listing skips clone size in some rows; elsewhere it reads once, few, many or a size class.

TRBJ2-3 TRBD2 TRBV11-2 15 . TGTGCCAGCAGCTTAAGAGCGGGGGGGCTGAATACGCAGTATTTT CASSLRAGGLNTQYF
TRBJ2-1 TRBD1 TRBV7-8 14 . TGTGCCAGCGGTACAGGGGCCGAATACAATGAGCAGTTCTTC CASGTGAEYNEQFF
TRBJ1-2 . TRBV27 16 few TGTGCCAGCAGTTTAAGGAGGGAAGAATTTCTCTATGGCTACACCTTC CASSLRREEFLYGYTF
TRBJ2-3 . TRBV19 12 . TGTGCCAGTAGTTGGGGGGCAGATACGCAGTATTTT CASSWGADTQYF
TRBJ2-5 TRBD2 TRBV18 19 . TGTGCCAGCTCACCTCGAGGACTAGCGGGAGGAGCTTACGGAGGGACCCAGTACTTC CASSPRGLAGGAYGGTQYF
TRBJ2-1 TRBD2 TRBV27 19 . TGTGCCAGCAGTCCAATCCCCGGGACTAGCGGGAGCACCTACAATGAGCAGTTCTTC CASSPIPGTSGSTYNEQFF
TRBJ1-1 . TRBV19 16 once TGTGCCAGTAGGTCGGGTTGGGCAGGGCAGAACACTGAAGCTTTCTTT CASRSGWAGQNTEAFF
TRBJ1-2 TRBD1 TRBV5-1 17 . TGCGCCAGCAGCTTGGGGGCTTCCGGGACAGGGGTTGAAGGCTACACCTTC CASSLGASGTGVEGYTF
TRBJ2-7 TRBD1 TRBV7-9 16 . TGTGCCAGCAGCGCGTCTTCCCGGGACAGGGGCTACGAGCAGTACTTC CASSASSRDRGYEQYF
TRBJ2-1 . TRBV27 12 once TGTGCCAGCAGGGAAGGGGGAAATGAGCAGTTCTTC CASREGGNEQFF
TRBJ1-4 TRBD1 TRBV4-3 14 . TGCGCCAGCAGCCCGGGACAGGGTGGAGAAAAACTGTTTTTT CASSPGQGGEKLFF
TRBJ1-1 TRBD1 TRBV5-1 14 . TGCGCCAGCAGCTTACGGACAGGGATCCCAGAAGCTTTCTTT CASSLRTGIPEAFF
TRBJ2-6 . TRBV7-2 16 . TGTGCCAGCAGCTTAGAATCAGGGACTGGGGCCAACGTCCTGACTTTC CASSLESGTGANVLTF
TRBJ2-7 TRBD1 TRBV15 14 . TGTGCCACCAGCAGCGGGACAGACTCCTACGAGCAGTACTTC CATSSGTDSYEQYF
TRBJ2-1 TRBD2 TRBV6-1 15 once TGTGCCAGCACCCATCTAGCGGGAGGGTCCAATGAGCAGTTCTTC CASTHLAGGSNEQFF
TRBJ2-3 . TRBV4-1 15 . TGCGCCAGCAGCCAAGGCACGACTACCACAGATACGCAGTATTTT CASSQGTTTTDTQYF
TRBJ2-5 TRBD2 TRBV5-8 15 . TGTGCCGAAAGGACTAGCGGGAGTCGGTTTGAGACCCAATACTTC CAERTSGSRFETQYF
TRBJ2-5 TRBD2 TRBV4-1 14 . TGCGCCAGCAGCGAGACTAGCGGGGAAGAGACCCAGTACTTC CASSETSGEETQYF
TRBJ2-1 TRBD1 TRBV2 16 . TGTGCCAGCAGTAGGGAAGGGGGCGGCCCCTACAATGAGCAGTTCTTC CASSREGGGPYNEQFF
TRBJ2-1 TRBD2 TRBV15 14 . TGTGCCACCGGGACGAGCGGGGACTACAATGAGCAGTTCTTC CATGTSGDYNEQFF
TRBJ2-3 TRBD2 TRBV29-1 16 . TGCAGCGTTGAAGACGGTACGAGCGGGGGGGCAGATACGCAGTATTTT CSVEDGTSGGADTQYF
TRBJ1-1 TRBD1 TRBV10-2 14 . TGCGCCAGCAGTCAGGGGGCGGTGAACACTGAAGCTTTCTTT CASSQGAVNTEAFF
TRBJ2-7 TRBD1 TRBV27 15 . TGTGCCAGCAGGCCCTCCGGACAGGGTTCGGACGAGCAGTACTTC CASRPSGQGSDEQYF
TRBJ1-5 . TRBV27 13 . TGTGCCAGCATGAGGCAGTGGAATCAGCCCCAGCATTTT CASMRQWNQPQHF
TRBJ2-1 . TRBV11-3 13 . TGTGCCAGCAGCGTCCAGGGAAACAATGAGCAGTTCTTC CASSVQGNNEQFF
TRBJ2-3 . TRBV19 15 once TGTGCCAGTAGTACCCGACGGGAACTCACAGATACGCAGTATTTT CASSTRRELTDTQYF
TRBJ2-1 TRBD2 TRBV9 15 . TGTGCCAGCAGCCCCTCCCGGGGGGGATATAATGAGCAGTTCTTC CASSPSRGGYNEQFF
TRBJ2-2 . TRBV29-1 14 . TGCAGCGTCCAGGGGTACGCGAACACCGGGGAGCTGTTTTTT CSVQGYANTGELFF
TRBJ1-3 . TRBV7-6 15 once TGTGCCAGCAGCCACTCCCCCGACAGAGGAAACACCATATATTTT CASSHSPDRGNTIYF
TRBJ1-6 . TRBV10-3 15 few TGTGCCACCCAGAGTGGGCCGTTTGAAAATTCACCCCTCCACTTT CATQSGPFENSPLHF
TRBJ1-2 . TRBV4-1 16 . TGCGCCAGCAGCCAAGATGTGAGCACTGCTAACTATGGCTACACCTTC CASSQDVSTANYGYTF
TRBJ2-2 TRBD2 TRBV6-1 15 . TGTGCCAGCAGTAAGACTAGCGGGGGGACCGGGGAGCTGTTTTTT CASSKTSGGTGELFF
TRBJ2-7 TRBD2 TRBV6-1 15 . TGTGCCACCTTCCCGGGACTAGCATCTTACTACGAGCAGTACTTC CATFPGLASYYEQYF
TRBJ1-2 . TRBV7-2 16 . TGTGCCAGCAGCTTAGATCTGGGCGGGGGGAACTATGGCTACACCTTC CASSLDLGGGNYGYTF
TRBJ2-7 TRBD1 TRBV7-2 15 . TGTGCCAGCAGCGGACAGGGAGGCCCCACGTCAGAGCAGTACTTC CASSGQGGPTSEQYF
TRBJ2-7 . TRBV27 13 . TGTGCCAGCAGCAACAGGGTGGCCTACGAGCAGTACTTC CASSNRVAYEQYF
TRBJ2-6 . TRBV30 16 . TGTGCCTGGGGCCCTCCTCTTACCTCTGGGGCCAACGTCCTGACTTTC CAWGPPLTSGANVLTF
TRBJ2-1 . TRBV27 10 . TGTGCCACCCCCCAGGATGAGCAGTTCTTC CATPQDEQFF